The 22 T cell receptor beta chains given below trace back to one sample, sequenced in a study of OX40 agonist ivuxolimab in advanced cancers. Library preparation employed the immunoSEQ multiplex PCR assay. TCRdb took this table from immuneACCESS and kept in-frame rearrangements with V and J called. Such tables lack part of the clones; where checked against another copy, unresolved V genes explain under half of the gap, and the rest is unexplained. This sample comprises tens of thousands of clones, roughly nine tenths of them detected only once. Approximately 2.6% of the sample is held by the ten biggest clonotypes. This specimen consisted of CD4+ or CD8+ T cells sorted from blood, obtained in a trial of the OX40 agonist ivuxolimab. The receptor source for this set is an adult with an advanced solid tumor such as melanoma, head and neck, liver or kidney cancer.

Here the CDR3 reads CASSQPYNEQFF. CDR3 DNA: TGTGCCAGCAGCCAGCCCTACAATGAGCAGTTCTTC. The chain combines TRBV7-2 with TRBJ2-1; D remains unclear. Trimming took off 5 bases at V and 2 bases at J, with 4 bases between the two ends. Germline CDR1 reads SGHTA; CDR2 reads FQGNSA. The CDR3 contains 12 residues.

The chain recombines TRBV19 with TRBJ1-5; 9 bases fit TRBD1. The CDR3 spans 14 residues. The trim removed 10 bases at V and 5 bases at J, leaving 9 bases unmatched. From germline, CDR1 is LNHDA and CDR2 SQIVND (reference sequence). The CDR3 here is CAILERDRDQPQHF. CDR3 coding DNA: TGTGCCATCCTGGAGAGGGACAGGGATCAGCCCCAGCATTTT.

The DNA for the CDR3 is TGTGCCAGCAGCTTAGTCCGGCGGAGCTCCTACAATGAGCAGTTCTTC. Its translation is CASSLVRRSSYNEQFF. This chain uses TRBV11-3 with TRBJ2-1; D unclear. V lost 1 base and J lost 0, with 10 bases in between. The CDR3 spans 16 residues. CDR1 SGHNT and CDR2 YENEEA come from the germline V gene.

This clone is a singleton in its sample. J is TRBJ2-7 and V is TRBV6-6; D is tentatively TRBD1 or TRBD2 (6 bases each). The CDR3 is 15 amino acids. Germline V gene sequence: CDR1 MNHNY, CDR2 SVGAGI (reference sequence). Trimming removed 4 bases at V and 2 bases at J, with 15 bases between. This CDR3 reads CASSSVGGGTYEQYF. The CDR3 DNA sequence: TGTGCCAGCAGTTCCGTCGGGGGCGGGACCTACGAGCAGTACTTC.

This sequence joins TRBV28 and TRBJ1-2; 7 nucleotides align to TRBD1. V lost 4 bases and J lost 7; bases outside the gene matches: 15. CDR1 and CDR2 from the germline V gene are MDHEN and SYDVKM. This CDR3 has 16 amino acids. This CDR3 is CASSSPQGGKVGGYTF. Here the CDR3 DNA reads TGTGCCAGCAGTTCTCCCCAGGGGGGAAAAGTCGGTGGCTACACCTTC.

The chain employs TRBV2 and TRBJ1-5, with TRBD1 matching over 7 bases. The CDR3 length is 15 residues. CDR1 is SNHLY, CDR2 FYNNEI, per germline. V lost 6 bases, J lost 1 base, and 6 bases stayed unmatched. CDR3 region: CASSRQGGSNQPQHF. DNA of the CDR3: TGTGCCAGCAGCAGACAGGGAGGAAGCAATCAGCCCCAGCATTTT.

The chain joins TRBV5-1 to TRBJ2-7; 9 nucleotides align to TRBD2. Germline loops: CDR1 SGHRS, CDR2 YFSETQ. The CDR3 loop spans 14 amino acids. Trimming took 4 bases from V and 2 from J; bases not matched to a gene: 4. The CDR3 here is CASSVSGGTYEQYF. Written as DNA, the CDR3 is TGCGCCAGCAGCGTCAGCGGGGGGACCTACGAGCAGTACTTC. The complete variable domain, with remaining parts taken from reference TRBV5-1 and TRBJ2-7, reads KAGVTQTPRYLIKTRGQQVTLSCSPISGHRSVSWYQQTPGQGLQFLFEYFSETQRNKGNFPGRFSGRQFSNSRSEMNVSTLELGDSALYLCASSVSGGTYEQYFGPGTRLTVT.

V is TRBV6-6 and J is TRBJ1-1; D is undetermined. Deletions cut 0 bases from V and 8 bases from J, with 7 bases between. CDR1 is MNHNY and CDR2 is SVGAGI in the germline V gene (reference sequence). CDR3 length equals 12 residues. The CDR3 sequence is CASSYSALEAFF. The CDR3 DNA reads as TGTGCCAGCAGTTACTCGGCTCTGGAAGCTTTCTTT.

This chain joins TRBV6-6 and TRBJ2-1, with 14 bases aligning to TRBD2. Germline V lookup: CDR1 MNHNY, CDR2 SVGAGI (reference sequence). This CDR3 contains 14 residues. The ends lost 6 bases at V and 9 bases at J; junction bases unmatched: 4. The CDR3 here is CASSGTSGSIEQFF. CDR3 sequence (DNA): TGTGCCAGCAGCGGGACTAGCGGGAGCATTGAGCAGTTCTTC.

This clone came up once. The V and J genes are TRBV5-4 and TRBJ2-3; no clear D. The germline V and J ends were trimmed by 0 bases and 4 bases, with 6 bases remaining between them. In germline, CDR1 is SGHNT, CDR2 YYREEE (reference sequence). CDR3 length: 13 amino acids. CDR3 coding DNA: TGTGCCAGCAGCTTGGCCCTCGCAGATACGCAGTATTTT. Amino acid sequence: CASSLALADTQYF. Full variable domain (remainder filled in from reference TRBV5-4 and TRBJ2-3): ETGVTQSPTHLIKTRGQQVTLRCSSQSGHNTVSWYQQALGQGPQFIFQYYREEENGRGNFPPRFSGLQFPNYSSELNVNALELDDSALYLCASSLALADTQYFGPGTRLTVL.

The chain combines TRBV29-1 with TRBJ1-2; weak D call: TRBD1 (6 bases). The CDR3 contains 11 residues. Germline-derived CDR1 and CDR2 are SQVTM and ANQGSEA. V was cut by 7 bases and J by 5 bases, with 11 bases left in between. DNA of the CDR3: TGCAGCGGGCGACAGGAGTATGGCTACACCTTC. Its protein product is CSGRQEYGYTF.

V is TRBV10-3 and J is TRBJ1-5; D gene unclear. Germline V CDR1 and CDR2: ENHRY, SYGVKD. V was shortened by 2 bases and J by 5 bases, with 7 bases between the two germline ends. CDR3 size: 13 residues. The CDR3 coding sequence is TGTGCCATCAGTGAGGGCGGCTATCAGCCCCAGCATTTT. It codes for CAISEGGYQPQHF.

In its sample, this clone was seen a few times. CDR3 sequence (DNA): TGTGCCAGCAGCGCCCTACCTCTCTATGGCTACACCTTC. This gives the protein CASSALPLYGYTF. This sequence joins TRBV9 and TRBJ1-2; D gene ambiguous. The V gene lost 3 bases and the J gene lost 4 bases, with 10 bases spanning the gap. Germline V gene sequence: CDR1 SGDLS, CDR2 YYNGEE. This CDR3 spans 13 amino acids.

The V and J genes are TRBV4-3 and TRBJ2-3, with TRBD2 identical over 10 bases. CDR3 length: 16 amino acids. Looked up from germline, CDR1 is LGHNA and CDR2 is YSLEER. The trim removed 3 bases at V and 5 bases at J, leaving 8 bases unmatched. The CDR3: CASSHAGTSDRDTQYF. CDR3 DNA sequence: TGCGCCAGCAGCCACGCCGGGACTAGCGACCGAGATACGCAGTATTTT.

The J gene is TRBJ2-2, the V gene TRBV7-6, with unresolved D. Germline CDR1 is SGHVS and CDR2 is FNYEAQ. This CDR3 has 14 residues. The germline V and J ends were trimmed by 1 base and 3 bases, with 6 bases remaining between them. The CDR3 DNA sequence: TGTGCCAGCAGCTTAGATAGCCACACCGGGGAGCTGTTTTTT. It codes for CASSLDSHTGELFF.

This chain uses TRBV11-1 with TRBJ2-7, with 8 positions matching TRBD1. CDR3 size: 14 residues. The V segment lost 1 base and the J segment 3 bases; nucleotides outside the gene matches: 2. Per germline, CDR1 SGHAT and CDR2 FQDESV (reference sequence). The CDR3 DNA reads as TGTGCCAGCAGCTTAGGGACAGGGAACTACGAGCAGTACTTC. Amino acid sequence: CASSLGTGNYEQYF.

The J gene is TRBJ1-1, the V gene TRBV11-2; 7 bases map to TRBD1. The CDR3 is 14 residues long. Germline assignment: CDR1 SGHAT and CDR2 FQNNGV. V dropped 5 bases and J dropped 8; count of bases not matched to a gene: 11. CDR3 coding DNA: TGTGCCAGCAGCGCCGTAGGGGGCGGCTTGGAAGCTTTCTTT. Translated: CASSAVGGGLEAFF. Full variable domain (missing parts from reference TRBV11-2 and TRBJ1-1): EAGVAQSPRYKIIEKRQSVAFWCNPISGHATLYWYQQILGQGPKLLIQFQNNGVVDDSQLPKDRFSAERLKGVDSTLKIQPAKLEDSAVYLCASSAVGGGLEAFFGQGTRLTVV.

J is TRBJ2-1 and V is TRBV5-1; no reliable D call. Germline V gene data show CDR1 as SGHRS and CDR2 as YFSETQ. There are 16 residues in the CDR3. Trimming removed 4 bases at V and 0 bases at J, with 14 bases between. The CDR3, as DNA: TGCGCCAGCAGCCCCGGGCCCTCGGGCTCCTACAATGAGCAGTTCTTC. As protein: CASSPGPSGSYNEQFF.

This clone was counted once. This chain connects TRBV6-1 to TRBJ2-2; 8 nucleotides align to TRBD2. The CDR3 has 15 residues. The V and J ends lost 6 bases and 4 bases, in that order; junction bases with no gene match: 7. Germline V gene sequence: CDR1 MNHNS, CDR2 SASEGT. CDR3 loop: CASSPLAEFTGELFF. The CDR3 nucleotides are TGTGCCAGCAGCCCACTAGCGGAATTCACCGGGGAGCTGTTTTTT.

The CDR3 coding sequence is TGTGCCAGCAGTCCCCGGACAGCCGGCAATCAGCCCCAGCATTTT. Translated: CASSPRTAGNQPQHF. The rearrangement joins TRBV6-5 to TRBJ1-5; possible D gene TRBD1, 6 bases. This CDR3 comprises 15 residues. The V gene's germline CDR1 is MNHEY and CDR2 SVGAGI. V shed 5 bases and J shed 2 bases, with 13 bases lying between them.

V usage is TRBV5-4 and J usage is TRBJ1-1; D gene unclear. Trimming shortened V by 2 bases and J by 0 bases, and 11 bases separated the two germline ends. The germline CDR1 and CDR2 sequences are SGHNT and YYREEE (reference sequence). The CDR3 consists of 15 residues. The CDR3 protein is CASSFGAEMNTEAFF. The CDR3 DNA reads TGTGCCAGCAGCTTTGGAGCCGAAATGAACACTGAAGCTTTCTTT.

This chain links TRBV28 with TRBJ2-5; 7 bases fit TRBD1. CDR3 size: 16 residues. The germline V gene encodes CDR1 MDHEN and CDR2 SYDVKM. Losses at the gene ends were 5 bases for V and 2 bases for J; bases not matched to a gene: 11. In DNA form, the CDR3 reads TGTGCCAGCAGTACCCTCCCCGGGACAGAACAAGAGACCCAGTACTTC. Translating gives CASSTLPGTEQETQYF.